This T cell receptor (beta chain) was captured by sequencing in a study of identical twins. Whole-study results and caveats: Invariant cells of the MAIT and iNKT types might have partly distorted the zero-insertion analyses.

Ten or more counts support this clonotype. Its antigen remains unknown. TCRdb re-derived calls from the 5' RACE reads in MiXCR, one entry per CDR3 protein. The table includes under 250,000 distinct CDR3 sequences, approximately 6.8% detected once. V was trimmed by 4 bases and J by 13 bases, leaving 12 bases between them. Germline CDR1 reads SGHRS; CDR2 reads YFSETQ. This CDR3 is 11 amino acids long. Every sampled donor was Caucasian and healthy. The same sample was also studied in work on yellow fever vaccine responses in identical twins.

This clonotype originated in a woman between 18 and 29 years old in good health. Sequencing was performed on CD8+ T cells sorted from blood. The rearrangement links TRBV5-1 to TRBJ2-4; weak D call: TRBD1 (6 bases). Here the CDR3 reads CASSDRSGQYF. CDR3 nucleotides: TGCGCCAGCAGCGACAGGTCGGGACAGTACTTC.